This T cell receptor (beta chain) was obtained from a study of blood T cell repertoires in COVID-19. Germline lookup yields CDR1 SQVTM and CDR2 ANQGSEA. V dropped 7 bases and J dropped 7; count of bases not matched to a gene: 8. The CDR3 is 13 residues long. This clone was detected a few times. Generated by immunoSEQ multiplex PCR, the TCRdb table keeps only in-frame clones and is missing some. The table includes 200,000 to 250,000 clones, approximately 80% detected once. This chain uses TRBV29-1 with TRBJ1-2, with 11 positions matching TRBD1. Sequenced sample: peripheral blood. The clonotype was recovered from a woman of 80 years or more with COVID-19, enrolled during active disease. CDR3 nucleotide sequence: TGCAGCGCTTGGGGACAGGGGGGTGGTGGCTACACCTTC. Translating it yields CSAWGQGGGGYTF.